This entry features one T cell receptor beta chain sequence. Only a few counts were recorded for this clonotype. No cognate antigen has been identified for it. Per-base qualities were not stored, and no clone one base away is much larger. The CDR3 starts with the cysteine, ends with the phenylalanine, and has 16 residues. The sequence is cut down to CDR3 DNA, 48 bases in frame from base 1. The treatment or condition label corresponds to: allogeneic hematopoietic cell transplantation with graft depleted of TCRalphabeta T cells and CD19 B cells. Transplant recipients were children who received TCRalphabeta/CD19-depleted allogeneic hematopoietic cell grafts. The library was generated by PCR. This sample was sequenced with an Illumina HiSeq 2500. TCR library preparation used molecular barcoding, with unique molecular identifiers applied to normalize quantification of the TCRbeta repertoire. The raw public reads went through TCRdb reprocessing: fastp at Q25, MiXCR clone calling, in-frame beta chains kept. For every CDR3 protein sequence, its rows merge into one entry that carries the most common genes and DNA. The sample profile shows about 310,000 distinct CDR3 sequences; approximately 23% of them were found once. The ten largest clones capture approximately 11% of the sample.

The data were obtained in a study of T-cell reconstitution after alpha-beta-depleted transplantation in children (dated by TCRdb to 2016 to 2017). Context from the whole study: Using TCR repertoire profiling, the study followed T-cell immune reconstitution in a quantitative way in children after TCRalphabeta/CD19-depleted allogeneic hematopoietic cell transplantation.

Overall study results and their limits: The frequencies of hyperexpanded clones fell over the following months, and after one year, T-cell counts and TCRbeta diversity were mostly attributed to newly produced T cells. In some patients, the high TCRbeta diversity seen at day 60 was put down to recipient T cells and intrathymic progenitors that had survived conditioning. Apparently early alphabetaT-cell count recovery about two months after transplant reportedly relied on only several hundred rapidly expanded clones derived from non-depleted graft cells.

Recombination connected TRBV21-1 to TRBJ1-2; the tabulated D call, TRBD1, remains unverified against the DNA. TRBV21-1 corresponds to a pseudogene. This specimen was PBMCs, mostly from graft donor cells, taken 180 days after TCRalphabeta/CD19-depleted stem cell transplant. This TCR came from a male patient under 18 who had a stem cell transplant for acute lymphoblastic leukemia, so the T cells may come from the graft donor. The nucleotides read TGTGCCACCCCTCTCCCGACCCTGACCCGTAACTATGGCTACACCTTC. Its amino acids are CATPLPTLTRNYGYTF.